The source of this T cell receptor (beta chain) is a study of blood T cell repertoires in COVID-19. Exposed enrollees encountered a COVID-19 case at some point within 2 weeks before study entry. Method: immunoSEQ multiplex PCR; TCRdb's copy keeps in-frame clones and lacks some. The table shows a few hundred thousand clones, with roughly nine tenths occurring only once. The CDR3 totals 14 residues. V lost 4 bases and J 2 bases, leaving 14 bases between the germline ends. Germline CDR1 reads GTSNPN; CDR2 reads SVGIG (reference sequence). The sequence was obtained from a woman aged 35 to 49 who had been exposed to COVID-19. Sequencing was performed on PBMCs or T cells enriched from blood (not recorded which). V and J are TRBV30 and TRBJ1-2; D remains unclear. The CDR3 spells CAWTRESTNYGYTF. In nucleotides, the CDR3 is TGTGCCTGGACCCGGGAAAGCACCAACTATGGCTACACCTTC.